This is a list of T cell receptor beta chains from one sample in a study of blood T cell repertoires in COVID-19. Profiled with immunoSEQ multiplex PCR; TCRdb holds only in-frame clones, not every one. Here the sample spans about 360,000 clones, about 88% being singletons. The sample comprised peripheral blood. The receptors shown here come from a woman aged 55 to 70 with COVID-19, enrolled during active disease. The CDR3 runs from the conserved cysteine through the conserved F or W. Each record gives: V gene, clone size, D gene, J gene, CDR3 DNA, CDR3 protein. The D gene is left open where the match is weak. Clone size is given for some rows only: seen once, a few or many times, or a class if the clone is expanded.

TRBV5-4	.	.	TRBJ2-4	TGTGCCAGCACCCTTTGGGGAACAGGAGCCAAAAACATTCAGTACTTC	CASTLWGTGAKNIQYF
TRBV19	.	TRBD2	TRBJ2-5	TGTGCCAGTAGACTGGGGGGGCAAGAGACCCAGTACTTC	CASRLGGQETQYF
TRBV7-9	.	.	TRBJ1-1	TGTGCTCATAGGCGGGTAGGGACTGAAGCTTTCTTT	CAHRRVGTEAFF
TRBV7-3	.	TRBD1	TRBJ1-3	TGTGCCAGATTCCAGGGGGTACACAACTCTGGAAACACCATATATTTT	CARFQGVHNSGNTIYF
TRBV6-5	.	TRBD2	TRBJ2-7	TGTGCCAGCAGTTATAATAGCGGGGGCCCATACGAGCAGTACTTC	CASSYNSGGPYEQYF
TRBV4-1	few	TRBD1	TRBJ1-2	TGCGCCAGCAGTCGACAGGGTCAGGATGGCTACACCTTC	CASSRQGQDGYTF
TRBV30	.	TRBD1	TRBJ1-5	TGTGCCACCGACAGGGGCCCCAGGCAGCCCCAGCATTTT	CATDRGPRQPQHF
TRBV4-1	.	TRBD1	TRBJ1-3	TGCGCCAGCAGCCAAGATCAGTACAGGGGTTCGGCTGGAAACACCATATATTTT	CASSQDQYRGSAGNTIYF
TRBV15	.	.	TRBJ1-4	TGTGCCACCAGCAGAGACAGGGGCGAAAAACTGTTTTTT	CATSRDRGEKLFF
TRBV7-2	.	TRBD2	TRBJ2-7	TGTGCCAGCAGCTCCCTTGGGCGGGGGGGAAACTACGAGCAGTACTTC	CASSSLGRGGNYEQYF
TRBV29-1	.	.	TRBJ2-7	TGCAGCGTTGAAGACAGAGGTTGGGAGCAGTACTTC	CSVEDRGWEQYF
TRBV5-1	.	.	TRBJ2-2	TGCGCCAGCAGCTTGGCCGGATGGCGGGACACCGGGGAGCTGTTTTTT	CASSLAGWRDTGELFF
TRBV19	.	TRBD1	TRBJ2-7	TGTGCCAGTAGTTTCCGGGACAGGGGAATCTACGAGCAGTACTTC	CASSFRDRGIYEQYF
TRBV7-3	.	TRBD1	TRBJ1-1	TGTGCCAGCAGCTTACGGGGACAGGGGGCTCTAGGGAACACTGAAGCTTTCTTT	CASSLRGQGALGNTEAFF
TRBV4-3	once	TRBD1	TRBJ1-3	TGCGCCAGCAGCCAACAAGCATTACAGGGGGCAGCTGGAAACACCATATATTTT	CASSQQALQGAAGNTIYF
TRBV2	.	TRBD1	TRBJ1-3	TGTGCCAGCGATGCCCAGGGGGCTAATGGAAACACCATATATTTT	CASDAQGANGNTIYF
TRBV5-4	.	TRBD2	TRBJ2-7	TGTGCCAGCAGCTTAGGTGGTAGCGGGAGCTCCTACGAGCAGTACTTC	CASSLGGSGSSYEQYF
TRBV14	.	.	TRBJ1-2	TGTGCCAGCAGCCATATAAAGACAGGTGCCGGAGATGGCTACACCTTC	CASSHIKTGAGDGYTF
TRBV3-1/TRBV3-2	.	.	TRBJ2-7	TGTGCCAGCAGCCCGCGCGGTGGGTGGGAGCAGTACTTC	CASSPRGGWEQYF
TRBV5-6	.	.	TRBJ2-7	TGTGCCAGCAGCTTACGACGGCTTTCGGGGCAGTACTTC	CASSLRRLSGQYF
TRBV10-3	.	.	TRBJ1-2	TGTGCCATCAGTGAGGATGGACTGACAAGTGGCTATGGCTACACCTTC	CAISEDGLTSGYGYTF
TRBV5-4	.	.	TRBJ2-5	TGTGCCAGCAGCCCTCTACAGGGTAGGGACCAAGAGACCCAGTACTTC	CASSPLQGRDQETQYF
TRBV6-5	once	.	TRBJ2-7	TGTGCCAGCTTCCGGACGGGGAAGGCTTACGAGCAGTACTTC	CASFRTGKAYEQYF
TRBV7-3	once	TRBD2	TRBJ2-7	TGTGCCAGCAGCTTACTAGCGGGGGGGATCAACGAGCAGTACTTC	CASSLLAGGINEQYF
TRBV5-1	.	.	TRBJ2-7	TGCGCCAGCAGCTCGGACAGTTCCTACGAGCAGTACTTC	CASSSDSSYEQYF
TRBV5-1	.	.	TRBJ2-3	TGCGCCAGCTCTCTAGCTGGCACAGATACGCAGTATTTT	CASSLAGTDTQYF
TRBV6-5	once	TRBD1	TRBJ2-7	TGTGCCAGCAGTTTGGGGACAGTCTTCAACGAGCAGTACTTC	CASSLGTVFNEQYF
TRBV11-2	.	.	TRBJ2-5	TGTGCCAGCAGCTTAGTGGGGCCACAAGAGACCCAGTACTTC	CASSLVGPQETQYF
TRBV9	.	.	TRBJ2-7	TGTGCCAGCAGCGTAGTTCCCCGGGGAGTAGAGCAGTACTTC	CASSVVPRGVEQYF
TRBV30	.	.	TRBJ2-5	TGTGCCTGGAGTGTATCTTTGAAGCGGGCCCAAGAGACCCAGTACTTC	CAWSVSLKRAQETQYF
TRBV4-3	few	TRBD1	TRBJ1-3	TGCGCCAGCAGCTCTCCGGGACAGGGGAGAGGAAACACCATATATTTT	CASSSPGQGRGNTIYF
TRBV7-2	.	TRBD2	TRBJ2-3	TGTGCCAGCAGCGGGACTAGCGGCACAGATACGCAGTATTTT	CASSGTSGTDTQYF
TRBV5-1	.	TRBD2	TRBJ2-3	TGCGCCAGCAGCTACGGACTAGCCCTAAGCACAGATACGCAGTATTTT	CASSYGLALSTDTQYF
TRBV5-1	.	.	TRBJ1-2	TGCGCCAGCAGCGTGGAGGCGGCCTATGGCTACACCTTC	CASSVEAAYGYTF
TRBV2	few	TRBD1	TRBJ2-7	TGTGCCAGCAGTGACCTAGACAGGGGGTTTACCTACGAGCAGTACTTC	CASSDLDRGFTYEQYF
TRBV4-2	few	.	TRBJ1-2	TGTGCCAGCAGCCAAGAGTATGGCGGCGTGTATGGCTACACCTTC	CASSQEYGGVYGYTF
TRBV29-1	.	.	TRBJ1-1	TGCAGCGTGGAGGACTCAGACACTGAAGCTTTCTTT	CSVEDSDTEAFF
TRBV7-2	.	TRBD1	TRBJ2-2	TGTGCCAGCAGCTCTAGGACAGGGTACACCGGGGAGCTGTTTTTT	CASSSRTGYTGELFF
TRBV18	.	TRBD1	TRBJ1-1	TGTGCCAGCTCACCGAATGAACGGGGACAGGGGCAGTTT	CASSPNERGQGQF
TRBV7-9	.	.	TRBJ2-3	TGTGCCAGCAGCCCCCTAGGAAAACACTCTAGCACAGATACGCAGTATTTT	CASSPLGKHSSTDTQYF
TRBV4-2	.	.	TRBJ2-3	TGTGCCAGCAGCCAACGGGGTCTTTATACAGATACGCAGTATTTT	CASSQRGLYTDTQYF
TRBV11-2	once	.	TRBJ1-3	TGTGCCAGCTCCCTCGGTAGCTCTGGAAACACCATATATTTT	CASSLGSSGNTIYF
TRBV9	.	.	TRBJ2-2	TGTGCCAGCAGCCCTAAACTAGAATTAAACACCGGGGAGCTGTTTTTT	CASSPKLELNTGELFF
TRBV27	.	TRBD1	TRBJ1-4	TGTGCCAGCAGTTTGGACAGGGGCTATGAAAAACTGTTTTTT	CASSLDRGYEKLFF
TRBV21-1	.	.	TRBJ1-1	TGTGCCAGCAGCAAAGGGCGGTGGAGGGCCAGGATGAACACTGAAGCTTTCTTT	CASSKGRWRARMNTEAFF
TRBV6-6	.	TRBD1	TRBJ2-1	TGTGCCAGCAGATGGGGGACAGGGTCGGGCAATGAGCAGTTCTTC	CASRWGTGSGNEQFF
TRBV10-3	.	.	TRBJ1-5	TGTGCCATCAGTGAGTCGACTCAGGGTCGTGGGCAGCCCCAGCATTTT	CAISESTQGRGQPQHF
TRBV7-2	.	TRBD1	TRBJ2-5	TGTGCCAGCAGCCAGGACAGGGGTGAGACCCAGTACTTC	CASSQDRGETQYF